This TCR beta chain was sequenced during a study of spatial heterogeneity in lung cancer. Each CDR3 protein gets one entry after TCRdb re-called the 5' RACE reads with MiXCR. The repertoire consists of 55,000 to 70,000 distinct CDR3 sequences, with approximately 6% occurring once and the leading ten covering 14% to 15%. Time point described: sample taken at primary tumor resection. This clonotype was detected many times. This CDR3 spans 14 amino acids. The V gene lost 3 bases and the J gene lost 5 bases, with 13 bases spanning the gap. Here the sequenced sample was PBMCs, taken at surgery. This rearrangement joins TRBV12-3 or TRBV12-4 to TRBJ2-5; D remains ambiguous. This receptor was obtained from a female donor with early-stage non-small cell lung cancer. The CDR3 loop reads CASSFDPGRETQYF. CDR3 nucleotide sequence: TGTGCCAGCAGTTTTGACCCCGGACGGGAGACCCAGTACTTC.